The 21 T cell receptor beta chains below all came from one sample that was sequenced in a study of T cell changes during pregnancy in multiple sclerosis. Method: immunoSEQ multiplex PCR; TCRdb's copy keeps in-frame clones and lacks some. This table holds just under 60,000 clones, around 92% found once. The source was peripheral blood, collected in the first trimester of pregnancy. These receptors were taken from a female donor with multiple sclerosis, enrolled in a pregnancy study.

The chain employs TRBV14 and TRBJ2-5, with 8 nucleotides matching TRBD1. Germline CDR1 SGHDN, CDR2 FVKESK. The CDR3 is made up of 16 amino acids. V gave up 0 bases and J gave up 2 bases; unmatched junction bases: 5. In DNA, the CDR3 is TGTGCCAGCAGCCAAGACCGACAGGGGAGGCAAGAGACCCAGTACTTC. Protein sequence: CASSQDRQGRQETQYF. Filled out from reference TRBV14 and TRBJ2-5, the complete variable domain reads EAGVTQFPSHSVIEKGQTVTLRCDPISGHDNLYWYRRVMGKEIKFLLHFVKESKQDESGMPNNRFLAERTGGTYSTLKVQPAELEDSGVYFCASSQDRQGRQETQYFGPGTRLLVL.

This sequence joins TRBV5-4 and TRBJ2-2, with a tentative D call TRBD2 (5 bases). CDR3 length: 16 residues. The ends were cut back, 0 bases at V and 1 base at J, with 10 bases in the middle. The germline gives CDR1 SGHNT, CDR2 YYREEE (reference sequence). CDR3 bases: TGTGCCAGCAGCTTGGAACTAGTAGTGAACACCGGGGAGCTGTTTTTT. It translates to CASSLELVVNTGELFF.

The chain recombines TRBV4-3 with TRBJ2-7, with TRBD2 as a possible D gene (5 bases). V gave up 4 bases and J gave up 9 bases, with 19 bases separating them. Germline V lookup: CDR1 LGHNA, CDR2 YSLEER. The CDR3 is 14 amino acids. For the CDR3, the DNA is TGCGCCAGCAGCCGGAACAGCGGCGTTACAGTGCAGTACTTC. Its translation: CASSRNSGVTVQYF.

CDR3 sequence reads: CASSEGIRDFYNEQFF. The CDR3 DNA reads as TGTGCCAGCAGCGAAGGGATTCGGGACTTCTACAATGAGCAGTTCTTC. This chain connects TRBV9 to TRBJ2-1; maybe TRBD2 (6 bases). The germline V and J ends were trimmed by 3 bases and 3 bases, with 16 bases remaining between them. This CDR3 spans 16 amino acids. Germline V lookup: CDR1 SGDLS, CDR2 YYNGEE.

The rearrangement links TRBV5-1 to TRBJ1-3, with D tentatively TRBD1 (5 bases). Germline V CDR1 and CDR2: SGHRS, YFSETQ. Trimming removed 4 bases from V and 0 bases from J, with 14 bases in between. There are 16 residues in the CDR3. The CDR3 DNA sequence: TGCGCCAGCAGCCAGACAGTTACGAGCTCTGGAAACACCATATATTTT. Amino acids: CASSQTVTSSGNTIYF.

The chain employs TRBV18 and TRBJ1-2; 7 positions match TRBD1. Trimming took 6 bases from V and 2 from J; bases not matched to a gene: 6. The germline V gene has CDR1 KGHSH and CDR2 LQKENI. The CDR3 covers 14 residues. Here the CDR3 reads CASSGQAGNYGYTF. DNA for the CDR3: TGTGCCAGCTCTGGACAGGCGGGGAACTATGGCTACACCTTC.

The rearrangement uses TRBV6-4 and TRBJ2-1; 10 nucleotides match TRBD1. Germline values: CDR1 MRHNA, CDR2 SNTAGT. The CDR3 runs 14 residues. V dropped 2 bases and J dropped 10; count of bases not matched to a gene: 5. The chain's CDR3 is CASSDGQGEREQFF. CDR3 bases: TGTGCCAGCAGTGACGGACAGGGGGAACGAGAGCAGTTCTTC.

CDR3 amino acids: CASQMVQGQGGTDTQYF. CDR3 DNA: TGCGCCAGCCAAATGGTCCAAGGACAGGGAGGCACAGATACGCAGTATTTT. The V gene is TRBV5-1, the J gene TRBJ2-3; 8 bases agree with TRBD1. The germline gives CDR1 SGHRS, CDR2 YFSETQ. The CDR3 consists of 17 residues. V shed 7 bases and J 1 base; nucleotides not matched to a gene: 14.

J is TRBJ1-1 and V is TRBV18; D is uncertain. The germline V gene has CDR1 KGHSH and CDR2 LQKENI. This CDR3 comprises 16 residues. V lost 3 bases and J 0 bases, leaving 14 bases between the germline ends. CDR3 loop: CASSPLFITMNTEAFF. CDR3 nucleotides: TGTGCCAGCTCACCTCTTTTCATAACTATGAACACTGAAGCTTTCTTT. Looking up the rest from reference TRBV18 and TRBJ1-1 gives the full variable domain: NAGVMQNPRHLVRRRGQEARLRCSPMKGHSHVYWYRQLPEEGLKFMVYLQKENIIDESGMPKERFSAEFPKEGPSILRIQQVVRGDSAAYFCASSPLFITMNTEAFFGQGTRLTVV.

As concerns this clone: Other DNA sequences within the sample encode an identical CDR3. The chain links TRBV18 to TRBJ2-5; TRBD1 might be the D (6 bases). Germline CDR1 and CDR2: KGHSH and LQKENI. Trimming cost V 3 bases and J 2 bases, with 10 bases left between them. CDR3 size: 14 residues. The DNA for the CDR3 is TGTGCCAGCTCACCGCTGGACAGTCAAGAGACCCAGTACTTC. It translates to CASSPLDSQETQYF.

Here the CDR3 reads CSVGTGIDTGELFF. CDR3 nucleotides: TGCAGCGTGGGGACAGGGATCGACACCGGGGAGCTGTTTTTT. This rearrangement joins TRBV29-1 to TRBJ2-2, with TRBD1 matching over 9 bases. Losses at the gene ends were 6 bases for V and 3 bases for J; bases not matched to a gene: 5. Germline-derived CDR1 and CDR2 are SQVTM and ANQGSEA. CDR3 length: 14 amino acids.

The J gene is TRBJ2-5, the V gene TRBV30; D perhaps matches TRBD1 (7 bases). The V gene's germline CDR1 is GTSNPN and CDR2 SVGIG (reference sequence). V was clipped by 3 bases and J by 5 bases, with 19 bases between them. The CDR3 is 15 residues long. The CDR3 loop is CAWSGGQIGWETQYF. The CDR3 nucleotides are TGTGCCTGGAGCGGGGGACAGATCGGCTGGGAGACCCAGTACTTC.

This clone appeared a single time. V is TRBV29-1 and J is TRBJ1-2; 7 positions match TRBD1. With V trimmed by 5 bases and J by 3 bases, 3 bases remained unmatched. There are 12 residues in the CDR3. Germline CDR1 and CDR2: SQVTM and ANQGSEA. The CDR3 region has the DNA TGCAGCGTTTGGGACAGTTACTATGGCTACACCTTC. Translated, it gives CSVWDSYYGYTF.

The chain has TRBV6-6 and TRBJ1-2; 10 bases fit TRBD1. Germline V gene lookup returns CDR1 MNHNY and CDR2 SVGAGI (reference sequence). J was trimmed by 5 bases and V by 6 bases; bases with no gene match: 3. This CDR3 is built from 13 residues. The DNA of the CDR3 is TGTGCCAGCAGGACAGGGGGCGGGTATGGCTACACCTTC. As protein: CASRTGGGYGYTF.

The chain uses TRBV4-3 and TRBJ2-6; D might be TRBD2 (5 bases). Germline V gene data show CDR1 as LGHNA and CDR2 as YSLEER. This CDR3 has 16 residues. Trimming left V 0 bases short and J 0 bases short, with 6 bases between. The CDR3 reads CASSQEGSSGANVLTF. The CDR3 DNA reads as TGCGCCAGCAGCCAAGAGGGGAGCTCTGGGGCCAACGTCCTGACTTTC.

The chain couples TRBV9 to TRBJ2-1, with TRBD2 matching 12 bases. There are 15 residues in the CDR3. CDR1 is SGDLS and CDR2 is YYNGEE in the germline V gene. The V gene end was trimmed by 3 bases and the J gene end by 8 bases; junction bases not matched to a gene: 6. The CDR3 bases are TGTGCCAGCAGCGCTAGCGGGGGGGGCCTAGATGAGCAGTTCTTC. Translation: CASSASGGGLDEQFF.

The rearrangement uses TRBV14 and TRBJ2-7; TRBD1 matches 8 bases. The CDR3 is made up of 14 amino acids. Germline CDR1 SGHDN, CDR2 FVKESK. Germline trimming cut 4 bases from V and 6 bases from J; bases unmatched to any gene: 8. In DNA, the CDR3 is TGTGCCAGCAGCCTATGGACAGGGTCGGGCGAGCAGTACTTC. Translation gives CASSLWTGSGEQYF. The full variable domain, completed using reference TRBV14 and TRBJ2-7, is EAGVTQFPSHSVIEKGQTVTLRCDPISGHDNLYWYRRVMGKEIKFLLHFVKESKQDESGMPNNRFLAERTGGTYSTLKVQPAELEDSGVYFCASSLWTGSGEQYFGPGTRLTVT.

Notes on this clone: The junction departs from the called germline gene at one end, perhaps through a read error. The J gene is TRBJ1-4, the V gene TRBV7-2; D ambiguous. Germline lookup yields CDR1 SGHTA and CDR2 FQGNSA. The CDR3 is 15 amino acids. The DNA for the CDR3 is TGTGCCAGCCGCTTAGGAGGAGACGATTGGGAAAAACTGTTTTTT. Translated: CASRLGGDDWEKLFF. The entire variable domain, with the rest obtained from reference TRBV7-2 and TRBJ1-4, is as follows: GAGVSQSPSNKVTEKGKDVELRCDPISGHTALYWYRQSLGQGLEFLIYFQGNSAPDKSGLPSDRFSAERTGGSVSTLTIQRTQQEDSAVYLCASRLGGDDWEKLFFGSGTQLSVL.

The chain joins TRBV5-1 to TRBJ2-7; 9 nucleotides line up with TRBD1. In germline, CDR1 is SGHRS, CDR2 YFSETQ. The CDR3 extends over 15 amino acids. With V trimmed by 4 bases and J by 3 bases, 8 bases remained unmatched. DNA for the CDR3: TGCGCCAGCAGCCCCCCCGGGACAGGGATCTACGAGCAGTACTTC. This translates into CASSPPGTGIYEQYF.

The rearrangement links TRBV6-5 to TRBJ1-4, with D hard to call. Germline CDR1 reads MNHEY; CDR2 reads SVGAGI. V lost 8 bases, J lost 5 bases, and 15 bases lay in between. The CDR3 totals 14 residues. The CDR3 protein is CASSRGAGNEKLFF. In nucleotides, the CDR3 is TGTGCCAGCTCCCGTGGTGCGGGAAATGAAAAACTGTTTTTT.

This chain joins TRBV7-6 and TRBJ2-1, with unresolved D. The germline V and J ends were trimmed by 4 bases and 6 bases, with 10 bases remaining between them. From germline, CDR1 is SGHVS and CDR2 FNYEAQ. The CDR3 length is 13 residues. The CDR3 loop reads CASSSPSGNEQFF. For the CDR3, the DNA is TGTGCCAGCAGCTCCCCCTCCGGCAATGAGCAGTTCTTC.